This TCR beta chain was identified during a study of identical twins. Germline V gives CDR1 KGHDR, CDR2 SFDVKD. The J segment lost 4 bases and the V segment lost 3 bases, leaving 4 bases of the junction unmatched. The CDR3 spans 15 residues. The donors were all healthy and Caucasian. TCRdb ran MiXCR on the 5' RACE reads and lists one entry per CDR3 protein. Counted here are some 250,000 distinct CDR3 sequences, 6.5% occurring once; the ten biggest clones make up less than 15%. At least ten counts were recorded for this clonotype. Its cognate antigen is unknown. Findings and caveats of the study: Compared with models, monozygotic twins showed more out-of-frame TCR alpha sharing.

These same records also appear under a second study, on T cells expressing NK-cell markers. As reported in that work: The use of an anti-gamma-delta TCR antibody, which was added in several experiments, restricted sorting to T cells expressing alpha-beta TCR.

The receptor was derived from a woman aged 18-30 years in good health. The sample consisted of CD8+ T cells sorted from blood. This rearrangement joins TRBV24-1 to TRBJ2-3; 9 bases align to TRBD2. The CDR3 protein is CATSDAGGPADTQYF. The CDR3 DNA reads as TGTGCCACCAGTGATGCGGGAGGGCCGGCAGATACGCAGTATTTT.